This T cell receptor beta chain stems from a study of tumor-infiltrating lymphocytes in oesophageal squamous cell carcinoma. MiXCR, run by TCRdb on the PCR reads, gives a single entry per CDR3 protein. The sample records approximately 17,000 distinct CDR3 sequences, 44% being singletons. On this clonotype: A junction end diverges from the germline sequence, so it may reflect a read error.

This CDR3 comprises 16 residues. Germline V gene lookup returns CDR1 SGHTA and CDR2 FQGNSA. The sequenced material came from blood. V usage is TRBV7-2 and J usage is TRBJ2-7; maybe TRBD2 (6 bases). The clonotype comes from a female donor with esophageal squamous cell carcinoma. The CDR3, as DNA: TGTGCCAGCAGCTTGGGGGACTCAGGGTATAATTCACCCCTCCACTTC. Its protein product is CASSLGDSGYNSPLHF.